One sample yielded the 19 T cell receptor beta chains listed below, sequenced in a study of monozygotic twins with cystic fibrosis. This table comes from immunoSEQ multiplex PCR, and its TCRdb copy is limited to in-frame clones, with some not included. Of about 21,000 clones listed, about 90% are singletons. Sequencing used blood. The receptors originated from a girl aged 2-10 years with cystic fibrosis.

The gene calls are TRBV19 and TRBJ1-1, with TRBD1 matching over 8 bases. The V gene end was trimmed by 7 bases and the J gene end by 0 bases; junction bases not matched to a gene: 10. The germline gives CDR1 LNHDA, CDR2 SQIVND (reference sequence). The CDR3 is made up of 16 amino acids. The CDR3 is CASKQDRGDLNTEAFF. CDR3 DNA sequence: TGTGCCAGTAAACAAGACAGGGGCGATTTGAACACTGAAGCTTTCTTT.

The gene calls are TRBV9 and TRBJ1-5, with no clear D. V was clipped by 8 bases and J by 1 base, with 16 bases between them. Germline loops: CDR1 SGDLS, CDR2 YYNGEE. The CDR3 contains 15 residues. CDR3: CASSSDGRSNQPQHF. In nucleotides, the CDR3 is TGTGCCAGTTCCTCGGACGGACGAAGCAATCAGCCCCAGCATTTT.

This sequence joins TRBV27 and TRBJ2-7, with TRBD1 matching over 7 bases. This CDR3 contains 15 residues. The ends lost 6 bases at V and 2 bases at J; junction bases unmatched: 10. The germline gives CDR1 MNHEY, CDR2 SMNVEV (reference sequence). For the CDR3, the DNA is TGTGCCAGCAGCCCATCAATGACAGGGACCTACGAGCAGTACTTC. Residues: CASSPSMTGTYEQYF.

V is TRBV19 and J is TRBJ1-3; TRBD1 matches at 10 bases. V gave up 5 bases and J gave up 7 bases; unmatched junction bases: 8. The CDR3 covers 15 residues. Germline V gene data show CDR1 as LNHDA and CDR2 as SQIVND (reference sequence). For the CDR3, the DNA is TGTGCCAGTAGTCCCGGGACAGGGGTTTGGAACACCATATATTTT. Residues: CASSPGTGVWNTIYF. Based on the CDR3 plus reference TRBV19 and TRBJ1-3, the full variable domain is DGGITQSPKYLFRKEGQNVTLSCEQNLNHDAMYWYRQDPGQGLRLIYYSQIVNDFQKGDIAEGYSVSREKKESFPLTVTSAQKNPTAFYLCASSPGTGVWNTIYFGEGSWLTVV.

The rearrangement uses TRBV5-4 and TRBJ2-7; TRBD2 matches at 11 bases. CDR3 length: 17 residues. Germline V lookup: CDR1 SGHNT, CDR2 YYREEE (reference sequence). V was clipped by 4 bases and J by 5 bases; unmatched bases: 14. CDR3 sequence: CASSPGLAVQSWDEQYF. DNA of the CDR3: TGTGCCAGCAGCCCGGGACTAGCGGTCCAATCCTGGGACGAGCAGTACTTC.

The chain combines TRBV5-1 with TRBJ2-3, with a tentative D call TRBD2 (5 bases). The CDR3 is 15 residues long. Between the trimmed V and J ends, which lost 0 bases and 1 base, there was a span of 9 bases. Per germline, CDR1 SGHRS and CDR2 YFSETQ. The CDR3 protein is CASSLVSGGTDTQYF. CDR3 nucleotide sequence: TGCGCCAGCAGCTTGGTATCCGGGGGCACAGATACGCAGTATTTT.

The V call is TRBV5-1, the J call TRBJ2-6; D uncertain. Looked up from germline, CDR1 is SGHRS and CDR2 is YFSETQ. This CDR3 contains 16 residues. V gave up 1 base and J gave up 0 bases, with 8 bases separating them. Here the CDR3 DNA reads TGCGCCAGCAGCTTGTCGTGGACCTCTGGGGCCAACGTCCTGACTTTC. It is translated as CASSLSWTSGANVLTF.

For the CDR3, the DNA is TGTGCCAGCAGCTTAGAACCCCAGGGGAGGGGGTCGATCAATGAGCAGTTCTTC. This codes for CASSLEPQGRGSINEQFF. This rearrangement joins TRBV11-2 to TRBJ2-1; tentatively, D is TRBD2 (7 bases). The CDR3 length is 18 residues. Looked up from germline, CDR1 is SGHAT and CDR2 is FQNNGV. Trimming stripped 0 bases from V and 6 bases from J, with 21 bases between.

The V call is TRBV7-2, the J call TRBJ1-2; D gene ambiguous. The CDR3 sequence is 14 residues long. V lost 0 bases and J lost 2, with 7 bases in between. Germline-derived CDR1 and CDR2 are SGHTA and FQGNSA. The CDR3 DNA reads TGTGCCAGCAGCTTAGCAGGCCTAAACTATGGCTACACCTTC. This translates into CASSLAGLNYGYTF.

The rearrangement uses TRBV29-1 and TRBJ2-6; tentatively, D is TRBD1 or TRBD2 (5 bases each). V dropped 7 bases and J dropped 0 bases, with 13 bases sitting between them. Germline-derived CDR1 and CDR2 are SQVTM and ANQGSEA. The CDR3 is 15 residues long. The CDR3 nucleotides are TGCAGCGCCCAATATGGGGGCTCTGGGGCCAACGTCCTGACTTTC. Translation: CSAQYGGSGANVLTF. Filled out from reference TRBV29-1 and TRBJ2-6, the complete variable domain reads SAVISQKPSRDICQRGTSLTIQCQVDSQVTMMFWYRQQPGQSLTLIATANQGSEATYESGFVIDKFPISRPNLTFSTLTVSNMSPEDSSIYLCSAQYGGSGANVLTFGAGSRLTVL.

V usage is TRBV5-4 and J usage is TRBJ2-2; 7 bases map to TRBD2. The V segment lost 0 bases and the J segment 3 bases; nucleotides outside the gene matches: 5. Germline V gene sequence: CDR1 SGHNT, CDR2 YYREEE (reference sequence). The CDR3 sequence is 16 residues long. The CDR3: CASSLATAGDTGELFF. DNA for the CDR3: TGTGCCAGCAGCTTGGCCACCGCGGGGGACACCGGGGAGCTGTTTTTT.

The chain has TRBV19 and TRBJ1-5; D is uncertain. Trimming stripped 4 bases from V and 5 bases from J, with 12 bases between. The CDR3 contains 14 residues. Germline V gives CDR1 LNHDA, CDR2 SQIVND (reference sequence). The CDR3: CASSKVGGDQPQHF. DNA of the CDR3: TGTGCCAGTAGTAAGGTGGGCGGAGATCAGCCCCAGCATTTT. Variable domain in full (rest from reference TRBV19 and TRBJ1-5): DGGITQSPKYLFRKEGQNVTLSCEQNLNHDAMYWYRQDPGQGLRLIYYSQIVNDFQKGDIAEGYSVSREKKESFPLTVTSAQKNPTAFYLCASSKVGGDQPQHFGDGTRLSIL.

This chain connects TRBV5-6 to TRBJ1-2; a possible D gene is TRBD1 (5 bases). V was clipped by 4 bases and J by 8 bases, with 15 bases between them. CDR1 SGHDT and CDR2 YYEEEE come from the germline V gene. This CDR3 contains 13 residues. CDR3 sequence: CASSPEERGGYTF. CDR3 nucleotides: TGTGCCAGCAGCCCGGAGGAGAGGGGCGGCTACACCTTC.

The V gene is TRBV19, the J gene TRBJ2-3; possibly TRBD1 or TRBD2 for D (5 bases each). Per the germline V gene, CDR1 is LNHDA and CDR2 is SQIVND (reference sequence). Trimming left V 8 bases short and J 0 bases short, with 18 bases between. The CDR3 has 16 residues. Here the CDR3 DNA reads TGTGCCAGTGGGCAGGGACCCAGGGATAGCACAGATACGCAGTATTTT. Translating it yields CASGQGPRDSTDTQYF.

The chain joins TRBV19 to TRBJ1-4; 11 nucleotides align to TRBD1. The V segment lost 3 bases and the J segment 3 bases; nucleotides outside the gene matches: 9. The CDR3 runs 18 residues. Germline assignment: CDR1 LNHDA and CDR2 SQIVND (reference sequence). In nucleotides, the CDR3 is TGTGCCAGTAGTATTAGCCCGGACAGGGGGCCGGCTAATGAAAAACTGTTTTTT. This translates into CASSISPDRGPANEKLFF.

CDR3 nucleotides: TGTGCCAGCAGCTCTTCTCCGGGTGAGCAGTTCTTC. The encoded protein is CASSSSPGEQFF. The chain combines TRBV13 with TRBJ2-1, with D unclear. Trimming shortened V by 4 bases and J by 9 bases, and 10 bases separated the two germline ends. CDR1 is PRHDT, CDR2 FYEKMQ, per germline (reference sequence). CDR3 length: 12 residues.

The CDR3 DNA reads TGCAGCGTTGAAGATGGGACTAGAGCCTCCTACGAGCAGTACTTC. This encodes CSVEDGTRASYEQYF. This sequence joins TRBV29-1 and TRBJ2-7, with 8 bases lining up with TRBD2. J was trimmed by 0 bases and V by 0 bases; bases with no gene match: 4. This CDR3 has 15 amino acids. Germline V gene lookup returns CDR1 SQVTM and CDR2 ANQGSEA.

This chain joins TRBV9 and TRBJ2-3; possibly TRBD1 for D (5 bases). Germline values: CDR1 SGDLS, CDR2 YYNGEE. The V end was cut by 0 bases, the J end by 8 bases, with 16 bases between. The CDR3 extends over 15 amino acids. CDR3 in amino acids: CASSVVQETSGTQYF. The CDR3 nucleotides read TGTGCCAGCAGCGTAGTACAGGAAACCTCGGGTACGCAGTATTTT.

CDR3 nucleotide sequence: TGTGCCAGCAGCCCTCTTCCAGAGGGGGCATTACCCCACGAGCAGTACTTC. Its protein product is CASSPLPEGALPHEQYF. The gene calls are TRBV14 and TRBJ2-5, with TRBD1 identical over 7 bases. The end of the DNA aligns better with TRBJ2-7, so the J call may be wrong. The germline CDR1 and CDR2 sequences are SGHDN and FVKESK. CDR3 length: 17 amino acids.